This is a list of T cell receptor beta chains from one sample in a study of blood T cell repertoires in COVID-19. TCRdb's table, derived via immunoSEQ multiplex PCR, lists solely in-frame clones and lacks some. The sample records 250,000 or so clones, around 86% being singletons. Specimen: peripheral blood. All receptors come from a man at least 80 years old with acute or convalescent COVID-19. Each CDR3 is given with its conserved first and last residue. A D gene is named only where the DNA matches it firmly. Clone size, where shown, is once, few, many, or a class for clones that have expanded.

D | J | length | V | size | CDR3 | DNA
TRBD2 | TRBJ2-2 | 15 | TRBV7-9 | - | CASSPSGEKAGELFF | TGTGCCAGCAGCCCTAGCGGGGAGAAGGCCGGGGAGCTGTTTTTT
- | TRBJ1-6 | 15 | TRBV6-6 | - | CASSYSAGQGSPLHF | TGTGCCAGCAGTTACTCGGCAGGGCAAGGTTCACCCCTCCACTTT
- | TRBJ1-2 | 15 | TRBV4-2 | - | CASSQEGRANYGYTF | TGTGCCAGCAGCCAAGAGGGCAGAGCTAACTATGGCTACACCTTC
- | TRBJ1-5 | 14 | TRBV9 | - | CASGGVGSNQPQHF | TGTGCCAGCGGGGGGGTCGGGAGCAATCAGCCCCAGCATTTT
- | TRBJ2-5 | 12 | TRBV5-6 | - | CARRTSQETQYF | TGTGCCAGACGGACTTCTCAAGAGACCCAGTACTTC
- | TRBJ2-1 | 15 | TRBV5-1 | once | CASSLAGAVGNEQFF | TGCGCCAGCAGCTTGGCAGGGGCGGTCGGGAATGAGCAGTTCTTC
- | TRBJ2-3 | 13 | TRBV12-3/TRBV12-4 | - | CASSYQSTDTQYF | TGTGCCAGCAGTTACCAGAGCACAGATACGCAGTATTTT
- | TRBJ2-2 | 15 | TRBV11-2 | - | CASSPKTPGVGELFF | TGTGCCAGCAGCCCAAAAACCCCCGGGGTCGGGGAGCTGTTTTTT
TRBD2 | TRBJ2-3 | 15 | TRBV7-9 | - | CASSSTSARTDTQYF | TGTGCCAGCAGCTCCACTAGCGCGCGCACAGATACGCAGTATTTT
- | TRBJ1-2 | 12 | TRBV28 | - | CASSLTTYGYTF | TGTGCCAGCAGTTTAACTACTTATGGCTACACCTTC
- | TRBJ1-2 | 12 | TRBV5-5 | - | CASSFTPTGYTF | TGTGCCAGCAGCTTTACACCAACCGGCTACACCTTC
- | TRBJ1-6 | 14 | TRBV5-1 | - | CASSLDAVNSPLHF | TGCGCCAGCAGCTTGGACGCAGTTAATTCACCCCTCCACTTT
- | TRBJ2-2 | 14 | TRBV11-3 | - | CASSLLRNTGELFF | TGTGCCAGCAGCTTACTCAGGAACACCGGGGAGCTGTTTTTT
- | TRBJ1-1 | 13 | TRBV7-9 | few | CASSLSLNTEAFF | TGTGCCAGCAGCTTATCTCTGAACACTGAAGCTTTCTTT
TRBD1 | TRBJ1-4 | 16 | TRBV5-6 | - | CASSSSRDRNHEKLFF | TGTGCCAGCAGCTCGTCCCGGGACAGGAATCATGAAAAACTGTTTTTT
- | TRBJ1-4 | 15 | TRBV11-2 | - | CASSPTAGANEKLFF | TGTGCCAGCAGCCCCACGGCAGGGGCAAATGAAAAACTGTTTTTT
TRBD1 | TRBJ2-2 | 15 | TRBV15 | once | CATSRVDRDTGELFF | TGTGCCACCAGCAGAGTGGACAGGGATACCGGGGAGCTGTTTTTT
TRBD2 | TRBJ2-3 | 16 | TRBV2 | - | CASSELGGRYTDTQYF | TGTGCCAGCAGTGAACTGGGCGGGAGATACACAGATACGCAGTATTTT
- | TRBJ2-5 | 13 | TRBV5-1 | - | CASSPQGRGTQYF | TGCGCCAGCAGCCCACAGGGGCGGGGGACCCAGTACTTC
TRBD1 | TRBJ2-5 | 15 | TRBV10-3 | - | CAISDLQGARETQYF | TGTGCCATCAGTGATCTCCAGGGGGCGCGAGAGACCCAGTACTTC
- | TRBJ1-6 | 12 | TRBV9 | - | CASSLGVPPLHF | TGTGCCAGCAGTTTAGGGGTACCACCCCTCCACTTT
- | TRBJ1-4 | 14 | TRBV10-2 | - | CASSEAISGEKLFF | TGCGCCAGCAGTGAGGCAATCTCAGGTGAAAAACTGTTTTTT
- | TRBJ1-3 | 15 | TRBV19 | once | CASSILRGSGNTIYF | TGTGCCAGTAGTATCCTCCGGGGCTCTGGAAACACCATATATTTT
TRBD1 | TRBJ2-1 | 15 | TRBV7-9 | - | CASSDQQGARIEQFF | TGTGCCAGCAGCGATCAACAGGGGGCGCGGATTGAGCAGTTCTTC
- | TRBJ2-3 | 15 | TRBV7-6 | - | CASSLIGGNTDTQYF | TGTGCCAGCAGCCTTATCGGGGGAAACACAGATACGCAGTATTTT
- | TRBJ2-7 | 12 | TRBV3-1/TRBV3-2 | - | CASSLFGSEQYF | TGTGCCAGCAGCCTTTTCGGGAGCGAGCAGTACTTC
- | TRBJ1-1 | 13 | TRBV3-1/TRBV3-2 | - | CASSQRRATEAFF | TGTGCCAGCAGCCAACGGAGGGCGACTGAAGCTTTCTTT
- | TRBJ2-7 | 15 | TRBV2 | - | CASQANGGGSYEQYF | TGTGCCAGCCAAGCAAATGGGGGAGGCAGCTACGAGCAGTACTTC
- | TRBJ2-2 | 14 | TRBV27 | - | CASSLVTNTGELFF | TGTGCCAGCAGTTTAGTCACGAACACCGGGGAGCTGTTTTTT
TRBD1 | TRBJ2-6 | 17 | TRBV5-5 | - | CASSLVPGGSGANVLTF | TGTGCCAGCAGCTTGGTACCAGGGGGCTCTGGGGCCAACGTCCTGACTTTC
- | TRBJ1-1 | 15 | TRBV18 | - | CASSPPARLNTEAFF | TGTGCCAGCTCACCACCGGCCAGATTGAACACTGAAGCTTTCTTT
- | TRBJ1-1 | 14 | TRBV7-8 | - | CASSRSDTNTEAFF | TGTGCCAGCAGCCGATCGGACACGAACACTGAAGCTTTCTTT
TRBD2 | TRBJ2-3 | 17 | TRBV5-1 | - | CASSSSTSGSGGDTQYF | TGCGCCAGCAGCTCCTCGACTAGCGGGAGCGGGGGAGATACGCAGTATTTT
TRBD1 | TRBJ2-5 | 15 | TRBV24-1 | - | CATSDAGQGQETQYF | TGTGCCACCAGTGACGCTGGACAGGGACAAGAGACCCAGTACTTC
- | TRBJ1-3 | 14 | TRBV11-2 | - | CASSFSDIGNTIYF | TGTGCCAGCAGCTTTTCGGACATAGGAAACACCATATATTTT
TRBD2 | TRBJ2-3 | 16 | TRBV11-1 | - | CASSSGLAGVADTQYF | TGTGCCAGCAGCTCGGGACTAGCGGGGGTGGCAGATACGCAGTATTTT
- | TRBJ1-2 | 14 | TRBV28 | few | CASSEGSGNYGYTF | TGTGCCAGCAGTGAGGGTAGTGGGAACTATGGCTACACCTTC
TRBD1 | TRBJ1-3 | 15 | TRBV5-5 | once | CASSFQGAVGNTIYF | TGTGCCAGCAGCTTTCAGGGGGCTGTTGGAAACACCATATATTTT
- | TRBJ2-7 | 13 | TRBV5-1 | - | CASSPALSRQQYF | TGCGCCAGCAGCCCCGCCCTTTCGCGCCAGCAGTACTTC
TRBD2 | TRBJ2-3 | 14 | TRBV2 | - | CASSLAGSTDTQYF | TGTGCCAGCAGTTTAGCGGGGAGCACAGATACGCAGTATTTT